Listed below are T cell receptor beta chains from one sample, sequenced in a study of vaccination effects on CD4 cells after COVID-19. Method: immunoSEQ multiplex PCR; TCRdb's copy keeps in-frame clones and lacks some. The sample has 40,000 or so clones; about 68% are singletons. The antigens of these receptors remain unknown. Sample: CD4+ T cells from PBMCs cultured with a peptide pool, taken before COVID-19 vaccination. The receptors derive from a human donor who had a prior SARS-CoV-2 infection. Both conserved end residues are part of each CDR3.

TRBJ2-7,TRBV9,14,CASSLRRDSYEQYF
TRBJ2-3,TRBV9,17,CASSVAPASGGPDTQYF
TRBJ2-3,TRBV5-1,17,CASSLVGGTRPADTQYF
TRBJ1-1,TRBV5-1,15,CASSFTQSGSTEAFF
TRBJ1-3,TRBV13,16,CASSLGPQGAGNTIYF
TRBJ2-5,TRBV5-1,15,CASSLVIGGPETQYF
TRBJ1-1,TRBV5-1,15,CASSPQGPTNTEAFF
TRBJ1-3,TRBV7-9,16,CASSAAGTYAGNTIYF
TRBJ2-2,TRBV5-8,18,CASSLPFMLAANTGELFF
TRBJ1-2,TRBV12-5,15,CASGLGTGGYYGYTF
TRBJ1-1,TRBV7-2,13,CASSLAMNTEAFF
TRBJ1-4,TRBV5-1,14,CASSLGQYNEKLFF